The 19 T cell receptor beta chains reported below all come from one sample, sequenced in a study of control samples from healthy donors and cancer patients. Data came from immunoSEQ multiplex PCR; TCRdb stores just in-frame clones and leaves some out. The profile shows some 130,000 clones, about 90% of them singletons. The sample consisted of blood. The receptors originated from a woman in her fifties or sixties in good health.

The V and J genes are TRBV19 and TRBJ1-3, with a weak D call TRBD1 (5 bases). The CDR3 extends over 18 amino acids. In germline, CDR1 is LNHDA, CDR2 SQIVND (reference sequence). V lost 4 bases, J lost 4 bases, and 23 bases lay in between. Here the CDR3 reads CASSSDKLLGTAGNTIYF. CDR3 nucleotides: TGTGCCAGTAGTAGTGATAAACTCCTCGGGACGGCGGGAAACACCATATATTTT.

The CDR3 loop is CASSDGQRDQPQHF. The CDR3 DNA reads TGTGCCAGCAGTGATGGACAAAGAGATCAGCCCCAGCATTTT. The chain recombines TRBV2 with TRBJ1-5; possibly TRBD1 for D (5 bases). This CDR3 is built from 14 residues. Trimming left V 3 bases short and J 5 bases short, with 11 bases between. Germline V gives CDR1 SNHLY, CDR2 FYNNEI.

The rearrangement joins TRBV12-1 to TRBJ1-1; TRBD1 is the table's D call and was not checked against the DNA. TRBV12-1 is noted as a pseudogene. CDR3 length: 14 amino acids. The CDR3: CASSLRQMNTEAFF. The CDR3 DNA follows: TGTGCCAGCAGCCTACGACAAATGAACACTGAAGCTTTCTTT.

The rearrangement links TRBV5-8 to TRBJ1-5; D not resolved. The CDR3 runs to 13 residues. The V end was cut by 6 bases, the J end by 2 bases, with 9 bases between. Germline-derived CDR1 and CDR2 are SGHTS and YDEGEE. The CDR3 sequence is CASKGLGNQPQHF. The CDR3 DNA sequence: TGTGCCAGCAAAGGACTTGGCAATCAGCCCCAGCATTTT.

The chain joins TRBV7-2 to TRBJ1-1, with 7 bases identical to TRBD1. This CDR3 is 18 amino acids long. The ends lost 4 bases at V and 0 bases at J; junction bases unmatched: 14. CDR1 SGHTA and CDR2 FQGNSA come from the germline V gene. The DNA of the CDR3 is TGTGCCAGCAGCTCGTATTACGGATCGGGACAGCTGAACACTGAAGCTTTCTTT. Translating it yields CASSSYYGSGQLNTEAFF.

This clone was seen a few times. The chain uses TRBV12-3 or TRBV12-4 and TRBJ2-5; no firm D call. The CDR3 loop spans 11 amino acids. Trimming left V 5 bases short and J 5 bases short, with 6 bases between. The CDR3 region has the DNA TGTGCCAGCAGTACCGGGGAGACCCAGTACTTC. Its protein is CASSTGETQYF.

Comment on this clone: The sample has other DNA sequences that encode this CDR3 too. The chain uses TRBV30 and TRBJ2-7; D uncertain. The CDR3 is made up of 11 amino acids. Germline loops: CDR1 GTSNPN, CDR2 SVGIG (reference sequence). The V end lost 0 bases, the J end lost 3 bases, and 3 bases lay between the germline ends. The CDR3: CAWSVLYEQYF. In DNA form, the CDR3 reads TGTGCCTGGAGTGTACTCTACGAGCAGTACTTC. Combining the CDR3 with reference TRBV30 and TRBJ2-7 gives the whole variable domain SQTIHQWPATLVQPVGSPLSLECTVEGTSNPNLYWYRQAAGRGLQLLFYSVGIGQISSEVPQNLSASRPQDRQFILSSKKLLLSDSGFYLCAWSVLYEQYFGPGTRLTVT.

The V gene is TRBV6-5, the J gene TRBJ2-5; the D gene is possibly TRBD2 (7 bases). Germline CDR1 is MNHEY and CDR2 is SVGAGI. This CDR3 is 14 amino acids long. The V gene lost 8 bases and the J gene lost 1 base, with 14 bases spanning the gap. DNA for the CDR3: TGTGCCAGCGGGGAGGGCAGGGGCCAAGAGACCCAGTACTTC. Its protein is CASGEGRGQETQYF.

The chain is built from TRBV7-9 and TRBJ1-1; D is ambiguous. The V gene lost 1 base and the J gene lost 1 base, with 7 bases spanning the gap. CDR1 is SEHNR, CDR2 FQNEAQ, per germline (reference sequence). The CDR3 covers 14 residues. The CDR3: CASSLVISNTEAFF. The CDR3 bases are TGTGCCAGCAGCTTAGTCATCTCGAACACTGAAGCTTTCTTT.

As regards this clone: This sample includes further DNA sequences coding for the same CDR3. V usage is TRBV24-1 and J usage is TRBJ1-2, with TRBD1 matching over 7 bases. The CDR3 sequence is 14 residues long. In germline, CDR1 is KGHDR, CDR2 SFDVKD. V gave up 2 bases and J gave up 5 bases; unmatched junction bases: 4. The CDR3 DNA follows: TGTGCCACCAGTGATTCGAGACAGGGTTATGGCTACACCTTC. Residues: CATSDSRQGYGYTF.

The gene calls are TRBV20-1 and TRBJ1-6, with TRBD1 matching 7 bases. V was pared by 3 bases and J by 8 bases, with 7 bases of the junction left unmatched. The germline V gene has CDR1 DFQATT and CDR2 SNEGSKA (reference sequence). The CDR3 spans 14 residues. CDR3 in DNA: TGCAGTGCTAGTAGAGGGGGCTCGGATTCACCCCTCCACTTT. Its protein is CSASRGGSDSPLHF.

For this clone: A read error likely explains this, since a far larger clone differs by one base. The V gene is TRBV6-1, the J gene TRBJ1-1, with a possible D match to TRBD1 (5 bases). CDR1 is MNHNS, CDR2 SASEGT, per germline. Trimming cost V 2 bases and J 12 bases, with 16 bases left between them. There are 13 residues in the CDR3. The CDR3 is CASSERDCGVPFF. CDR3 DNA: TGTGCCAGCAGTGAAAGGGACTGTGGGGTCCCTTTCTTT.

The V and J genes are TRBV19 and TRBJ2-2, with D maybe TRBD2 (5 bases). V dropped 7 bases and J dropped 6 bases, with 15 bases sitting between them. Germline CDR1 and CDR2: LNHDA and SQIVND (reference sequence). The CDR3 is 14 residues long. CDR3 sequence: CASTAEYDPGELFF. DNA of the CDR3: TGTGCCAGTACAGCGGAGTACGACCCCGGGGAGCTGTTTTTT.

This sequence joins TRBV7-9 and TRBJ2-7; the match to TRBD1 covers 9 bases. Per the germline V gene, CDR1 is SEHNR and CDR2 is FQNEAQ (reference sequence). The CDR3 spans 18 residues. Germline trimming cut 5 bases from V and 0 bases from J; bases unmatched to any gene: 14. The CDR3 coding sequence is TGTGCCAGCAGCCGGGTCCCGGGACAGGGTCCCAACTCCTACGAGCAGTACTTC. Translation: CASSRVPGQGPNSYEQYF.

The chain recombines TRBV5-4 with TRBJ2-7, with D perhaps TRBD1 or TRBD2 (6 bases each). Trimming shortened V by 5 bases and J by 7 bases, and 19 bases separated the two germline ends. Germline CDR1 reads SGHNT; CDR2 reads YYREEE (reference sequence). The CDR3 totals 14 residues. The CDR3 nucleotides are TGTGCCAGCAGAGACCAAGGGGGGCTAGGGGAGCAGTACTTC. It encodes CASRDQGGLGEQYF.

V and J are TRBV4-1 and TRBJ1-2; D not resolved. CDR1 and CDR2 from the germline V gene are MGHRA and YSYEKL. The CDR3 is 16 amino acids. V was trimmed by 0 bases and J by 1 base, leaving 12 bases between them. CDR3 amino acids: CASSQEVAGINYGYTF. CDR3 DNA: TGCGCCAGCAGCCAAGAGGTGGCAGGAATTAACTATGGCTACACCTTC.

The J gene is TRBJ2-7, the V gene TRBV11-2; TRBD1 or TRBD2 may be the D gene (5 bases each). The CDR3 consists of 15 residues. Trimming cost V 1 base and J 3 bases, with 13 bases left between them. Germline CDR1 and CDR2: SGHAT and FQNNGV. The CDR3 loop is CASSLGGAWNYEQYF. CDR3 DNA sequence: TGTGCCAGCAGCTTAGGAGGGGCATGGAACTACGAGCAGTACTTC.

In the case of this clone: An end of the junction does not agree with germline; a read error may underlie this. The CDR3 spells CASSPLRSGGLFF. CDR3 nucleotide sequence: TGTGCCAGCAGTCCATTACGGTCGGGGGGGCTGTTTTTT. V and J are TRBV27 and TRBJ2-2, with TRBD2 identical over 7 bases. The CDR3 runs to 13 residues. Germline V gene lookup returns CDR1 MNHEY and CDR2 SMNVEV (reference sequence).

The genes are TRBV4-1 and TRBJ1-3; D unclear. The CDR3 is 19 amino acids. V was trimmed by 0 bases and J by 0 bases, leaving 18 bases between them. Germline CDR1 is MGHRA and CDR2 is YSYEKL. CDR3: CASSQDIMAGIDSGNTIYF. The DNA for the CDR3 is TGCGCCAGCAGCCAAGATATCATGGCAGGTATTGACTCTGGAAACACCATATATTTT.